A selection of T cell receptor beta chains follows, all from one sample in a study of Ad26.COV2.S vaccination and SARS-CoV-2 variants. Using immunoSEQ multiplex PCR, the repertoire was profiled, and TCRdb retains in-frame clones only, with some absent. Here the sample spans around 420,000 clones, 70% to 90% being singletons. The sample here was peripheral blood, taken in a trial of Ad26.COV2.S vaccine versus placebo. These receptors were obtained from a person between 18 and 65 years old who received the Ad26.COV2.S COVID-19 vaccine or a placebo. The CDR3 runs from the conserved cysteine through the conserved F or W. The D gene is left open where the match is weak. Clone size is not always given. Where it is, it says once, few, many or a class for expanded clones.

>NA|TRBJ2-2|TRBV4-3|NA
CASSHSRNWPRGELFF
TGCGCCAGCAGCCATTCCCGTAATTGGCCACGGGGGGAGCTGTTTTTT
>TRBD1|TRBJ1-5|TRBV6-2/TRBV6-3|NA
CASSYSLGTGTNQPQHF
TGTGCCAGCAGTTACTCCTTAGGGACAGGGACCAATCAGCCCCAGCATTTT
>NA|TRBJ2-7|TRBV2|NA
CASSDTYEQYF
TGTGCCAGCAGTGACACCTACGAGCAGTACTTC
>TRBD1|TRBJ1-1|TRBV12-3/TRBV12-4|few
CASIRQGGIEAFF
TGTGCCAGCATCCGACAGGGGGGAATTGAAGCTTTCTTT
>TRBD1|TRBJ2-7|TRBV9|NA
CASSPMRDRGHEQYF
TGTGCCAGCAGCCCGATGCGGGACAGGGGTCACGAGCAGTACTTC
>TRBD2|TRBJ2-2|TRBV11-2|NA
CASSSVTSGGGELFF
TGTGCCAGCAGCTCCGTAACTAGCGGGGGAGGGGAGCTGTTTTTT
>TRBD2|TRBJ2-1|TRBV27|NA
CASSSSAGLASYNEQFF
TGTGCCAGCAGTTCCTCAGCGGGACTAGCGTCCTACAATGAGCAGTTCTTC
>NA|TRBJ2-5|TRBV19|NA
CASSIADRYFQETQYF
TGTGCCAGTAGTATCGCCGACAGGTATTTCCAAGAGACCCAGTACTTC
>TRBD1|TRBJ2-3|TRBV19|NA
CASKGDRLVDTQYF
TGTGCCTCAAAAGGGGACAGGCTTGTAGATACGCAGTATTTT
>NA|TRBJ2-1|TRBV24-1|NA
CATSDLPLQANEQFF
TGTGCCACCAGTGACCTCCCCTTACAGGCTAATGAGCAGTTCTTC
>NA|TRBJ2-5|TRBV4-2|NA
CASSQELGWTQYF
TGTGCCAGCAGCCAAGAGTTAGGTTGGACACAGTACTTC
>NA|TRBJ1-2|TRBV24-1|NA
CATSTPFYGYTF
TGTGCCACCAGTACGCCCTTCTATGGCTACACCTTC
>TRBD1|TRBJ2-6|TRBV5-6|NA
CASSLESGQGFAGANVLTF
TGTGCCAGCAGCTTGGAATCGGGACAGGGGTTCGCTGGGGCCAACGTCCTGACTTTC
>NA|TRBJ1-5|TRBV9|NA
CASSKGGSNQPQHF
TGTGCCAGCAGTAAAGGGGGTAGCAATCAGCCCCAGCATTTT
>NA|TRBJ1-5|TRBV27|NA
CASSPGTTRPNQPQHF
TGTGCCAGCAGTCCAGGGACCACCCGCCCTAATCAGCCCCAGCATTTT
>NA|TRBJ2-2|TRBV7-6|few
CASSPQWTVGNGELFF
TGTGCCAGCAGCCCGCAATGGACTGTGGGGAACGGGGAGCTGTTTTTT
>NA|TRBJ2-7|TRBV12-5|NA
CASGLGAKYWSSYEQYF
TGTGCTAGTGGCCTGGGGGCAAAGTATTGGAGCTCCTACGAGCAGTACTTC
>TRBD2|TRBJ2-3|TRBV7-2|NA
CASSLGLASADTQYF
TGTGCCAGCAGCTTGGGACTAGCGTCCGCAGATACGCAGTATTTT
>NA|TRBJ1-1|TRBV19|NA
CASMRGRTEAFF
TGTGCCAGTATGAGAGGGAGAACTGAAGCTTTCTTT